This T cell receptor beta chain was captured in a study of T cell repertoires in cytomegalovirus infection (dated by TCRdb to between 2017 and 2020). Study-wide context: The peptide stimulations were aimed at well-studied HLA-B-restricted epitopes as well as recently identified HLA-C-restricted CMV epitopes, whose presentation resists viral immunomodulation. The HLA type of each donor mattered for the analysis, because public TCR beta signatures pointed to carriage of CMV infection along with the matching HLA type. Here is what the overall study found, with its caveats: The ex vivo response was dominated by HLA-C-restricted CMV-specific TCR beta clonotypes, and the single most frequent clonotype in two of eight donors was supplied by these HLA-C-restricted clonotypes. Cumulative frequency of public TCR beta family members discriminated carriers of CMV infection plus the relevant HLA type in this cohort and an independent approximately 340-donor cohort.

Data came from an Illumina HiSeq 1500. The public reads were quality trimmed at Q25 with fastp and then assembled into clones with MiXCR by TCRdb, keeping productive beta chains. Every CDR3 protein is listed once, alongside the most common genes and DNA of its rows. The sample table contains some 940,000 distinct CDR3 sequences; only one count was recorded for roughly 31% of them. The top ten hold around 15% of the sample. With respect to this clonotype: The antigen it recognizes is unknown. No base quality information exists; no much larger clone differs at one position.

The germline V end is reduced by 5 bases and the J end by 7 bases; junction bases left unmatched: 20. According to the germline V gene, CDR1 reads MDHEN and CDR2 reads SYDVKM. Taken from cysteine to phenylalanine, the CDR3 has 19 residues. Only the CDR3 portion is preserved as DNA: 57 bases, with reading frame beginning at the first base. The treatment or condition label here, explained by the study, means: in vitro stimulation with specific CMV peptide epitopes to enrich CMV-specific T cells. The chain joins TRBV28 to TRBJ2-2, and 9 junction bases match TRBD1. This sequence was found in a human donor in good health (CMV status not recorded). Some clones in this sample may be carry-over from other donors' samples. The material sequenced was cultured CD8+ T cells from PBMCs, taken from culture after CMV antigen stimulation. The DNA reads as follows: TGTGCCAGCAGTCTGCCCCGGTCCGGGACAGGGAACTTTTTCGGGGAGCTGTTTTTT. Translated, it gives CASSLPRSGTGNFFGELFF.